The clone carrying this T cell receptor beta chain was detected a few times. Antigen unknown. This sample is part of a study of glioma-infiltrating T cells. Turning to the study itself: Dexamethasone exposure before glioma surgery was limited to six or fewer days. Whole-study results and caveats: A blood CDR3 motif signature was depleted in highly divergent patients.

CDR1 is SGHAT, CDR2 FQNNGV, per germline. Trimming removed 1 base at V and 1 base at J, with 10 bases between. CDR3 length: 15 amino acids. The iRepertoire nested amplicon-rescue multiplex PCR amplified TCR alpha and beta CDR3s from RNA. TCRdb analysed the multiplex PCR reads with MiXCR anew, one entry per CDR3 protein. Here the sample spans 300,000 to 400,000 distinct CDR3 sequences, around 45% being singletons. This TCR came from a human donor with low-grade glioma or glioblastoma, undergoing nonglioma brain surgery, or in good health (not recorded which). The chain uses TRBV11-2 and TRBJ1-1, with D possibly TRBD1 on 5 matching bases. The sequencing input was glioma tissue, nonneoplastic brain tissue, or PBMCs (not recorded which). Here the CDR3 DNA reads TGTGCCAGCAGCTTAGTCCAGGGCGCGAACACTGAAGCTTTCTTT. Protein product: CASSLVQGANTEAFF. Supplemented by reference TRBV11-2 and TRBJ1-1, the full variable domain reads EAGVAQSPRYKIIEKRQSVAFWCNPISGHATLYWYQQILGQGPKLLIQFQNNGVVDDSQLPKDRFSAERLKGVDSTLKIQPAKLEDSAVYLCASSLVQGANTEAFFGQGTRLTVV.